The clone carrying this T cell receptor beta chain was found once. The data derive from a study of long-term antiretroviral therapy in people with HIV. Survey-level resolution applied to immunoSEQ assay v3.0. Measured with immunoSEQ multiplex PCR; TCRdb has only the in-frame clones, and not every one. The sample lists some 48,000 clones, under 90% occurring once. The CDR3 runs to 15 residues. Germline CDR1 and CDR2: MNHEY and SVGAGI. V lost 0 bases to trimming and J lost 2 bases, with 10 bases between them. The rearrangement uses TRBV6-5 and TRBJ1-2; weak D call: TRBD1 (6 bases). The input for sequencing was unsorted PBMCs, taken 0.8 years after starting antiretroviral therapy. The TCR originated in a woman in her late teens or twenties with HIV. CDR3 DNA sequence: TGTGCCAGCAGTTACTCTGGGACACTCAACTATGGCTACACCTTC. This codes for CASSYSGTLNYGYTF.